This T cell receptor (beta chain) was retrieved from a study of radiotherapy plus CTLA-4 blockade in lung cancer. Study background: Disease control was seen in 25% to 40% of patients, objective responses in about 18%.

This clone appeared a few times. The antigen is undetermined. Chemo-refractory metastatic non-small-cell lung cancer patients were treated with focal radiation plus CTLA-4 blockade with ipilimumab. Study outcomes and limitations: Increased serum interferon-beta after radiation also reportedly predicted response strongly. Tumor-origin TCR clones grew in blood after radiotherapy plus ipilimumab.

Germline CDR1 and CDR2: MDHEN and SYDVKM. V trimming: 8 bases; J trimming: 3 bases; junction bases outside the gene matches: 20. The CDR3 has 18 amino acids. Profiling relied on immunoSEQ multiplex PCR, and the TCRdb table lists in-frame clones only, not all of them. Counted here are about 51,000 clones, roughly 77% occurring once; the ten biggest clones make up 2% to 3%. The source of this sequence is a human donor with non-small cell lung cancer whose response to radiotherapy plus ipilimumab could not be evaluated. The chain joins TRBV28 to TRBJ2-3; 7 nucleotides line up with TRBD2. The starting material was peripheral blood, obtained from a patient treated with radiotherapy plus ipilimumab. This CDR3 is CASGRNGVPSGNTDTQYF. The CDR3 coding sequence is TGTGCCAGCGGAAGAAACGGTGTTCCTAGCGGAAATACAGATACGCAGTATTTT. Full variable domain (missing parts from reference TRBV28 and TRBJ2-3): DVKVTQSSRYLVKRTGEKVFLECVQDMDHENMFWYRQDPGLGLRLIYFSYDVKMKEKGDIPEGYSVSREKKERFSLILESASTNQTSMYLCASGRNGVPSGNTDTQYFGPGTRLTVL.